One T cell receptor (beta chain) is described in this entry. The antigen remains undetermined. This CDR3 is 11 amino acids long. Germline CDR1 MNHNS, CDR2 SASEGT. Trimming pared 8 bases from V and 11 bases from J, leaving 15 bases between. RNA was extracted and reverse transcribed into cDNA as the sequencing template. TCRdb's table, derived via immunoSEQ multiplex PCR, lists solely in-frame clones and lacks some. Of approximately 160,000 clones detected, around three fifths appear once; the ten largest clones hold around 14%. Treatment specified: oral pan-JAK inhibitor, 5-10 mg twice daily. The sample belongs to a study of CD8+ T cells in alopecia areata. Across the study: Tofacitinib administration to treated patients was oral, at 5 to 10 mg twice daily.

Whole-study results and caveats: Across lesional scalp, and particularly alopecia totalis/universalis, clonality surpassed that of normal scalp. Patients shared TCRs less clearly than mice did, possibly for HLA-related reasons. Having just one nonresponder leaves the connection between baseline CD8+ expansion and response unresolved.

The chain employs TRBV6-1 and TRBJ1-1, with no clear D. The sequence was obtained from a human donor with alopecia areata. The sequences come from CD4+ T cells sorted from blood, collected at week 24, from a patient treated with tofacitinib. CDR3 nucleotides: TGTGCCAGCTCAATTCAGGTAAAGGCTTTCTTT. Protein: CASSIQVKAFF.